Below, 16 T cell receptor beta chains from the same sample are listed, as sequenced in a study of cytomegalovirus exposure and HLA in healthy donors. Amplification used 60 Vbeta primers and 13 Jbeta primers. Here immunoSEQ multiplex PCR was the method, and the copy in TCRdb shows in-frame clones only, minus some. The data show roughly 120,000 clones, over 60% seen once. The sequencing sample was made of PBMCs. The receptors shown here come from a woman aged 60-75 years in good health and CMV-seropositive.

The gene calls are TRBV2 and TRBJ2-6; 8 bases match TRBD1. V gave up 6 bases and J gave up 1 base; unmatched junction bases: 8. In germline, CDR1 is SNHLY, CDR2 FYNNEI. CDR3 length: 17 amino acids. The CDR3 DNA is TGTGCCAGCAGCGCAGGACAGGGTAGATCTGGGGCCAACGTCCTGACTTTC. Translated: CASSAGQGRSGANVLTF.

The rearrangement uses TRBV5-1 and TRBJ1-1; the match to TRBD1 covers 8 bases. The V gene end was trimmed by 0 bases and the J gene end by 3 bases; junction bases not matched to a gene: 4. Germline CDR1 SGHRS, CDR2 YFSETQ. The CDR3 runs 15 residues. This CDR3 reads CASSLAAGGDTEAFF. CDR3 sequence (DNA): TGCGCCAGCAGCTTGGCCGCAGGGGGCGACACTGAAGCTTTCTTT.

This clone appeared a single time. The gene calls are TRBV5-1 and TRBJ2-3; 13 bases are a match to TRBD2. The trim removed 4 bases at V and 4 bases at J, leaving 3 bases unmatched. CDR1 is SGHRS and CDR2 is YFSETQ in the germline V gene. This CDR3 has 15 amino acids. This CDR3 is CASSPLAGGPDTQYF. In DNA, the CDR3 is TGCGCCAGCAGCCCACTAGCGGGAGGGCCAGATACGCAGTATTTT.

Comments on this clone: One end of the junction fails to match germline, which may point to a read error. The chain combines TRBV5-6 with TRBJ1-5, with D possibly matching TRBD1 (5 bases). The CDR3 runs to 19 residues. Per germline, CDR1 SGHDT and CDR2 YYEEEE. The DNA for the CDR3 is TGTGCCAGCAGCTTGTGGGCGGCAGGGATGGGGTTTAGCAATCAGCCCCAGCGTTTT. It is translated as CASSLWAAGMGFSNQPQRF.

This chain connects TRBV6-5 to TRBJ1-1; a possible D gene is TRBD1 (5 bases). With 6 bases removed from V and 0 bases from J, the gap between germline ends came to 8 bases. This CDR3 comprises 13 residues. Germline V gene data show CDR1 as MNHEY and CDR2 as SVGAGI. The CDR3 region has the DNA TGTGCCAGCAGCAGGGTCCTGAACACTGAAGCTTTCTTT. Translating gives CASSRVLNTEAFF.

This chain joins TRBV7-9 and TRBJ1-2, with D tentatively TRBD1 (5 bases). This CDR3 region has 13 residues. Trimming took 4 bases from V and 8 from J, leaving 14 bases between them. CDR1 is SEHNR, CDR2 FQNEAQ, per germline (reference sequence). CDR3 coding DNA: TGTGCCAGCAGCTCCGCGGGGCAAGGCGGCTACACCTTC. Protein sequence: CASSSAGQGGYTF.

This sequence joins TRBV10-3 and TRBJ2-3; 10 bases align to TRBD2. CDR1 and CDR2 (germline): ENHRY, SYGVKD. The CDR3 consists of 17 residues. After removal of 4 bases from V and 0 bases from J, the junction contained 7 bases not matched to a gene. In DNA form, the CDR3 reads TGTGCCATCAGTGGCGGTCAGCGGGGGGGTAGCACAGATACGCAGTATTTT. Protein product: CAISGGQRGGSTDTQYF.

A note on this clone: One junction end disagrees with the germline gene, perhaps due to a read error. The rearrangement joins TRBV7-7 to TRBJ1-1; TRBD1 is a possible D gene (5 bases). The CDR3 runs 14 residues. CDR1 and CDR2 from the germline V gene are SSHAT and FNYEAQ (reference sequence). DNA of the CDR3: TGTGCTAGCAGCCCGGCAGGGCCGAACACTGAAGCTTTCTTT. Residues: CASSPAGPNTEAFF.

The V gene is TRBV19, the J gene TRBJ2-7, with 12 bases that match TRBD2. Trimming removed 5 bases from V and 0 bases from J; junction bases left unmatched: 2. The CDR3 covers 15 residues. The V gene's germline CDR1 is LNHDA and CDR2 SQIVND (reference sequence). In DNA, the CDR3 is TGTGCCAGTAGTCCGGGACTAGCGGGCTCCTACGAGCAGTACTTC. It codes for CASSPGLAGSYEQYF. The variable domain in full, completed from reference TRBV19 and TRBJ2-7, reads DGGITQSPKYLFRKEGQNVTLSCEQNLNHDAMYWYRQDPGQGLRLIYYSQIVNDFQKGDIAEGYSVSREKKESFPLTVTSAQKNPTAFYLCASSPGLAGSYEQYFGPGTRLTVT.

The gene calls are TRBV5-6 and TRBJ1-2, with D perhaps matching TRBD1 (5 bases). Germline loops: CDR1 SGHDT, CDR2 YYEEEE. V lost 1 base and J 3 bases, leaving 10 bases between the germline ends. The CDR3 extends over 14 amino acids. The CDR3 coding sequence is TGTGCCAGCAGCTTGCCAGGGTTGGACTATGGCTACACCTTC. Translated: CASSLPGLDYGYTF.

The rearrangement joins TRBV19 to TRBJ2-1; possibly TRBD2 for D (6 bases). Germline V lookup: CDR1 LNHDA, CDR2 SQIVND (reference sequence). This CDR3 comprises 15 residues. V was clipped by 5 bases and J by 6 bases, with 17 bases between them. In nucleotides, the CDR3 is TGTGCCAGTAGTTTCTCCGGGACTTCCCTCAATGAGCAGTTCTTC. It translates to CASSFSGTSLNEQFF.

Of note for this clone: The sample contains more than one DNA sequence encoding this CDR3. This chain links TRBV11-3 with TRBJ2-1; 11 positions agree with TRBD1. J was trimmed by 7 bases and V by 2 bases; bases with no gene match: 4. Looked up from germline, CDR1 is SGHNT and CDR2 is YENEEA. The CDR3 runs to 15 residues. Here the CDR3 DNA reads TGTGCCAGCAGCTTACGGGGGACAGGGGGGAATGAGCAGTTCTTC. It encodes CASSLRGTGGNEQFF.

The rearrangement joins TRBV7-8 to TRBJ1-1; D is unresolved. The CDR3 runs to 13 residues. Germline assignment: CDR1 SGHVS and CDR2 FQNEAQ. Trimming removed 1 base at V and 3 bases at J, with 6 bases between. This CDR3 reads CASSLGRYTEAFF. In DNA, the CDR3 is TGTGCCAGCAGCTTAGGTCGGTACACTGAAGCTTTCTTT.

CDR3: CASTQSPRGQSNQPQHF. DNA of the CDR3: TGTGCCAGCACCCAAAGTCCCAGGGGGCAGAGCAATCAGCCCCAGCATTTT. The chain uses TRBV2 and TRBJ1-5; 8 bases are a match to TRBD1. This CDR3 region has 17 residues. From germline, CDR1 is SNHLY and CDR2 FYNNEI. Unmatched junction bases numbered 12, after V lost 7 bases and J lost 1 base.

The chain combines TRBV27 with TRBJ2-2; D remains unclear. Trimming left V 3 bases short and J 2 bases short, with 7 bases between. This CDR3 is 14 amino acids long. CDR1 is MNHEY and CDR2 is SMNVEV in the germline V gene (reference sequence). CDR3 protein: CASSLSYNTGELFF. The CDR3 region has the DNA TGTGCCAGCAGTTTGAGTTATAACACCGGGGAGCTGTTTTTT.

The rearrangement uses TRBV6-4 and TRBJ2-2, with unresolved D. The CDR3 consists of 13 residues. Germline CDR1 MRHNA, CDR2 SNTAGT. Trimming pared 8 bases from V and 2 bases from J, leaving 9 bases between. The CDR3 region is CASGVSNTGELFF. CDR3 sequence (DNA): TGTGCCAGCGGAGTATCAAACACCGGGGAGCTGTTTTTT.